This T cell receptor beta chain was recovered during a study of regulatory T cells in long-lasting Graves disease. The germline CDR1 and CDR2 sequences are SQVTM and ANQGSEA. V shed 7 bases, J shed 5 bases, and the junction held 14 bases outside the gene matches. The CDR3 is 14 amino acids. To make TCR beta libraries, researchers used iRepertoire HTBI primers and Arm-PCR of CDR3 regions. Authors' analysis steps: Throughout the samples, researchers identified about 62 TRBV and approximately 13 TRBJ segments. TCRdb ran MiXCR on the multiplex PCR reads and lists one entry per CDR3 protein. These V and J calls originate from TCRdb's pipeline instead of the authors' own analysis. Seen here are some 470,000 distinct CDR3 sequences, 20% to 25% observed once, and the top ten hold more than 6%. Noted time point: persistent/refractory GD, antithyroid drugs over 5 years with positive TRAb. TCR sequences were obtained from RNA taken from PBMCs. By American Thyroid Association guidelines, Graves' disease was diagnosed in the cohort.

The sample in question was peripheral blood mononuclear cells (PBMCs), obtained when the disease was refractory, from a patient treated with antithyroid drugs. The sequence derives from a female donor with Graves disease. The rearrangement joins TRBV29-1 to TRBJ2-7; 7 bases match TRBD2. CDR3 coding DNA: TGCAGCGCTGGATTGGCGGAGCGGGGCCACGAGCAGTACTTC. It codes for CSAGLAERGHEQYF.